This T cell receptor beta chain originates from a study of blood T cell repertoires in COVID-19. The protocol was immunoSEQ multiplex PCR, while the TCRdb copy is restricted to in-frame clones and leaves out a portion. The profile shows around 220,000 clones, just over 90% of them singletons. Participants, about 18 to 90 years old, spanned more than 20 US areas. Participant reports of clinical history set cohort assignment. After removal of 1 base from V and 5 bases from J, the junction contained 7 bases not matched to a gene. The CDR3 has 15 amino acids. Looked up from germline, CDR1 is SQVTM and CDR2 is ANQGSEA.

The TCR sequence derives from a woman aged 18-29 years who had recovered from COVID-19. The chain uses TRBV29-1 and TRBJ2-1; TRBD1 matches at 8 bases. Material: PBMCs or T cells enriched from blood (not recorded which). The CDR3 bases are TGCAGCGTTGAAGGAAGGCCCAGGGGGCACAATGAGCAGTTCTTC. Translated: CSVEGRPRGHNEQFF.